These 32 T cell receptor beta chains share one sample of origin, sequenced in a study of T cell clonotyping in hematopoietic cell transplantation. Stated time point: recipient sample about 28 days before transplant, after cytoreduction. This table comes from immunoSEQ multiplex PCR, and its TCRdb copy is limited to in-frame clones, with some not included. The sample has some 28,000 clones, approximately 86% seen once; the top ten hold around 2%. Sequenced material: peripheral blood mononuclear cells, taken before stem cell transplant. The receptors come from a man aged 40-49 years with acute myeloid leukemia. Some clones in this sample may be carry-over from other donors' samples.

The rearrangement joins TRBV4-3 to TRBJ1-4; 8 bases match TRBD1. The junction had 16 bases not matched to a gene; V was cut back by 3 bases and J by 10 bases. Germline-derived CDR1 and CDR2 are LGHNA and YSLEER. The CDR3 covers 17 residues. The CDR3 nucleotides are TGCGCCAGCAGCCACGACGTCCCGGGACAGGTTCCTGGAAAACTGTTTTTT. Translation: CASSHDVPGQVPGKLFF.

On this clone: The sample contains more than one DNA sequence encoding this CDR3. The rearrangement links TRBV6-1 to TRBJ2-7; no clear D. The germline V and J ends were trimmed by 3 bases and 3 bases, with 6 bases remaining between them. The CDR3 is made up of 12 amino acids. Germline V gene sequence: CDR1 MNHNS, CDR2 SASEGT. Written as DNA, the CDR3 is TGTGCCAGCAGTGAGTGGGGCTACGAGCAGTACTTC. Residues: CASSEWGYEQYF.

This chain links TRBV4-1 with TRBJ1-4; D ambiguous. The CDR3 contains 15 residues. With 0 bases removed from V and 8 bases from J, the gap between germline ends came to 13 bases. Germline V gene lookup returns CDR1 MGHRA and CDR2 YSYEKL. The CDR3 bases are TGCGCCAGCAGCCAAGATAGGCAGGCGGGGGAAAAACTGTTTTTT. This sequence encodes CASSQDRQAGEKLFF.

This clone was found a few times. V is TRBV28 and J is TRBJ1-2; D unclear. Germline-derived CDR1 and CDR2 are MDHEN and SYDVKM. Trimming took off 8 bases at V and 8 bases at J, with 12 bases between the two ends. This CDR3 spans 11 amino acids. This chain's CDR3 is CASRSKGGYTF. Written as DNA, the CDR3 is TGTGCCAGCCGTTCTAAGGGAGGCTACACCTTC.

The CDR3 nucleotides are TGTGCCTGGAGTGAAGGCGGGACACATACTAACTATGGCTACACCTTC. The encoded protein is CAWSEGGTHTNYGYTF. The rearrangement uses TRBV30 and TRBJ1-2, with D possibly TRBD1 on 6 matching bases. The germline V gene encodes CDR1 GTSNPN and CDR2 SVGIG (reference sequence). V lost 1 base and J lost 0, with 15 bases in between. This CDR3 comprises 16 residues.

The chain joins TRBV11-3 to TRBJ2-1; 12 bases map to TRBD2. In germline, CDR1 is SGHNT, CDR2 YENEEA. This CDR3 comprises 16 residues. Unmatched junction bases numbered 6, after V lost 1 base and J lost 8 bases. The CDR3 nucleotides read TGTGCCAGCAGCTTAGGGGGACTAGCGGGCGCCGATGAGCAGTTCTTC. Amino acids: CASSLGGLAGADEQFF. Full variable domain (outside the CDR3, taken from reference TRBV11-3 and TRBJ2-1): EAGVVQSPRYKIIEKKQPVAFWCNPISGHNTLYWYLQNLGQGPELLIRYENEEAVDDSQLPKDRFSAERLKGVDSTLKIQPAELGDSAVYLCASSLGGLAGADEQFFGPGTRLTVL.

This clone was recorded only once. This chain joins TRBV9 and TRBJ2-7, with 11 bases identical to TRBD1. Trimming cost V 1 base and J 7 bases; bases outside gene matches: 4. The CDR3 extends over 14 amino acids. CDR1 is SGDLS, CDR2 YYNGEE, per germline. The CDR3 spells CASSVSGTGGEQYF. CDR3 nucleotides: TGTGCCAGCAGCGTAAGCGGGACAGGGGGAGAGCAGTACTTC.

The chain recombines TRBV11-3 with TRBJ1-2; TRBD1 is a possible D gene (5 bases). This CDR3 comprises 13 residues. The germline CDR1 and CDR2 sequences are SGHNT and YENEEA. The V and J ends lost 5 bases and 13 bases respectively, with 20 bases between them. The DNA for the CDR3 is TGTGCCAGCAGCCAGAGGGACGGACGCACCCTCACCTTC. Translation gives CASSQRDGRTLTF.

This chain links TRBV28 with TRBJ2-3; TRBD1 matches at 8 bases. This CDR3 is 15 amino acids long. Germline V gene lookup returns CDR1 MDHEN and CDR2 SYDVKM. Unmatched junction bases numbered 6, after V lost 5 bases and J lost 2 bases. CDR3 nucleotide sequence: TGTGCCAGCAGTCGTCCGGGACAGGCCACAGATACGCAGTATTTT. Translation gives CASSRPGQATDTQYF.

The rearrangement uses TRBV19 and TRBJ2-5; D ambiguous. Looked up from germline, CDR1 is LNHDA and CDR2 is SQIVND (reference sequence). V lost 2 bases, J lost 5 bases, and 9 bases lay in between. The CDR3 is made up of 13 amino acids. This CDR3 is CASSIRARETQYF. For the CDR3, the DNA is TGTGCCAGTAGTATAAGGGCTCGGGAGACCCAGTACTTC.

This clone was found once. The chain links TRBV5-6 to TRBJ1-4; D remains unclear. V was shortened by 1 base and J by 5 bases, with 9 bases between the two germline ends. CDR3 length equals 14 residues. Germline CDR1 is SGHDT and CDR2 is YYEEEE. CDR3 amino acids: CASSLKGVNEKLFF. The DNA of the CDR3 is TGTGCCAGCAGCTTGAAGGGTGTAAATGAAAAACTGTTTTTT.

The gene calls are TRBV11-3 and TRBJ2-1, with 8 bases fitting TRBD2. With V trimmed by 2 bases and J by 4 bases, 4 bases remained unmatched. The germline V gene has CDR1 SGHNT and CDR2 YENEEA. The CDR3 extends over 15 amino acids. CDR3 nucleotides: TGTGCCAGCAGCTTATCGGGAGGGTTGTACAATGAGCAGTTCTTC. It codes for CASSLSGGLYNEQFF.

This sequence joins TRBV28 and TRBJ1-2; D gene uncertain. The CDR3 is 12 residues long. The germline CDR1 and CDR2 sequences are MDHEN and SYDVKM. The V end was cut by 2 bases, the J end by 4 bases, with 5 bases between. The CDR3 loop is CASSLDGYGYTF. The DNA of the CDR3 is TGTGCCAGCAGTTTAGACGGCTATGGCTACACCTTC.

The V gene is TRBV5-5, the J gene TRBJ2-7, with D possibly called TRBD1 or TRBD2 (5 bases each). Trimming cost V 0 bases and J 6 bases, with 19 bases left between them. CDR3 size: 16 residues. The germline V gene has CDR1 SGHKS and CDR2 YYEKEE (reference sequence). Here the CDR3 DNA reads TGTGCCAGCAGCTTGGAGGTGGGGCGCGGGTCCGGCGAGCAGTACTTC. It yields the protein CASSLEVGRGSGEQYF.

By share, this clone ranks as medium-sized. The chain is built from TRBV23-1 and TRBJ1-6, with 7 bases aligning to TRBD1. TRBV23-1 is assigned to the ORF class and has an uncertain function. V trimming: 6 bases; J trimming: 4 bases; junction bases outside the gene matches: 6. The CDR3 runs to 15 residues. The CDR3 sequence is CASSLRQGYNSPLHF. In nucleotides, the CDR3 is TGCGCCAGCAGCCTAAGACAGGGTTATAATTCACCCCTCCACTTT.

V and J are TRBV7-9 and TRBJ1-1, with a weak D call TRBD1 (6 bases). The V gene lost 3 bases and the J gene lost 7 bases, with 9 bases spanning the gap. Germline assignment: CDR1 SEHNR and CDR2 FQNEAQ (reference sequence). CDR3 length equals 12 residues. The CDR3 loop is CASSFGQSEAFF. In DNA, the CDR3 is TGTGCCAGCAGCTTCGGACAGAGTGAAGCTTTCTTT.

With respect to this clone: This CDR3 is also generated by other DNA sequences in the sample. This chain uses TRBV6-5 with TRBJ1-1; D may be TRBD1 (5 bases). Germline V gene lookup returns CDR1 MNHEY and CDR2 SVGAGI. CDR3 length: 12 residues. Trimming took 3 bases from V and 4 from J, leaving 6 bases between them. The CDR3 is CASSYGGTEAFF. CDR3 DNA sequence: TGTGCCAGCAGTTATGGGGGCACTGAAGCTTTCTTT.

The rearrangement joins TRBV5-1 to TRBJ2-5; D is unclear. The CDR3 extends over 14 amino acids. V lost 1 base, J lost 1 base, and 8 bases lay in between. CDR1 and CDR2 (germline): SGHRS, YFSETQ. The CDR3 loop is CASSLNSVQETQYF. As DNA, the CDR3 is TGCGCCAGCAGCTTGAACAGCGTCCAAGAGACCCAGTACTTC. The full variable domain, in which reference TRBV5-1 and TRBJ2-5 provide the parts outside the CDR3, is KAGVTQTPRYLIKTRGQQVTLSCSPISGHRSVSWYQQTPGQGLQFLFEYFSETQRNKGNFPGRFSGRQFSNSRSEMNVSTLELGDSALYLCASSLNSVQETQYFGPGTRLLVL.

The rearrangement links TRBV2 to TRBJ2-5; D may be TRBD1 (6 bases). The germline gives CDR1 SNHLY, CDR2 FYNNEI. This CDR3 spans 13 amino acids. The germline V and J ends were trimmed by 7 bases and 0 bases, with 9 bases remaining between them. In DNA form, the CDR3 reads TGTGCCAGCATCAGGGGATACCAAGAGACCCAGTACTTC. It yields the protein CASIRGYQETQYF.

As to this clone: One junction end disagrees with the germline gene, perhaps due to a read error. The V and J genes are TRBV7-7 and TRBJ2-7, with 8 positions matching TRBD1. The germline V gene has CDR1 SSHAT and CDR2 FNYEAQ (reference sequence). This CDR3 is built from 18 residues. This CDR3 reads CASSPLPNPGQDSYEQYF. The DNA for the CDR3 is TGTGCTAGCAGCCCCTTACCGAATCCGGGACAGGACTCCTACGAGCAGTACTTC.

V gene TRBV11-3 combines with J gene TRBJ2-5; D is undetermined. Per germline, CDR1 SGHNT and CDR2 YENEEA. This CDR3 has 14 residues. Deletions cut 5 bases from V and 4 bases from J, with 14 bases between. The CDR3 region has the DNA TGTGCCAGCAGCCCCGTGGGAACGAGAGAGACCCAGTACTTC. It yields the protein CASSPVGTRETQYF.

V gene TRBV30 combines with J gene TRBJ1-2; D remains ambiguous. Germline CDR1 is GTSNPN and CDR2 is SVGIG (reference sequence). The CDR3 is 14 amino acids. Trimming pared 6 bases from V and 5 bases from J, leaving 19 bases between. The CDR3 region is CACPRGQAQYGYTF. DNA of the CDR3: TGTGCCTGCCCCAGAGGGCAGGCCCAATATGGCTACACCTTC.

The rearrangement links TRBV30 to TRBJ2-7; possibly TRBD1 or TRBD2 for D (5 bases each). Trimming pared 2 bases from V and 3 bases from J, leaving 23 bases between. CDR3 size: 17 residues. The germline gives CDR1 GTSNPN, CDR2 SVGIG (reference sequence). The CDR3 loop is CAWSPPPAGRLVYEQYF. The CDR3 DNA is TGTGCCTGGAGTCCTCCCCCCGCAGGGAGATTAGTCTACGAGCAGTACTTC.

The chain links TRBV28 to TRBJ1-1; no clear D gene. Germline values: CDR1 MDHEN, CDR2 SYDVKM. The CDR3 length is 10 residues. Between the trimmed V and J ends, which lost 10 bases and 7 bases, there was a span of 10 bases. The CDR3 DNA follows: TGTGCCACCGCAGAACTTGAAGCTTTCTTT. Amino acid sequence: CATAELEAFF.

This clone has only one observation. The rearrangement joins TRBV30 to TRBJ1-2; no firm D call. The CDR3 consists of 13 residues. Trimming stripped 0 bases from V and 2 bases from J, with 7 bases between. Per the germline V gene, CDR1 is GTSNPN and CDR2 is SVGIG (reference sequence). The CDR3 DNA reads TGTGCCTGGAGTGTAGTGGAAAACTATGGCTACACCTTC. Amino acids: CAWSVVENYGYTF.

This rearrangement joins TRBV19 to TRBJ1-5; weak D call: TRBD1 (5 bases). The CDR3 spans 16 residues. The V end was cut by 4 bases, the J end by 4 bases, with 17 bases between. The germline gives CDR1 LNHDA, CDR2 SQIVND (reference sequence). The CDR3 is CASSTRDSWGNQPQHF. The CDR3 DNA follows: TGTGCCAGTAGTACACGGGACTCCTGGGGGAATCAGCCCCAGCATTTT.

The V and J genes are TRBV4-1 and TRBJ2-5; no clear D gene. Trimming took off 1 base at V and 2 bases at J, with 5 bases between the two ends. The germline CDR1 and CDR2 sequences are MGHRA and YSYEKL. The CDR3 loop spans 13 amino acids. The CDR3 sequence is CASSQVFQETQYF. For the CDR3, the DNA is TGCGCCAGCAGCCAAGTCTTTCAAGAGACCCAGTACTTC.

This chain links TRBV6-5 with TRBJ2-1; D is undetermined. Germline-derived CDR1 and CDR2 are MNHEY and SVGAGI. V lost 6 bases and J 1 base, leaving 13 bases between the germline ends. The length of the CDR3 is 15 residues. The CDR3 spells CASSPLARSYNEQFF. The CDR3, as DNA: TGTGCCAGCAGCCCCTTAGCTAGGTCCTACAATGAGCAGTTCTTC.

V gene TRBV5-4 combines with J gene TRBJ2-2, with unresolved D. Germline loops: CDR1 SGHNT, CDR2 YYREEE (reference sequence). This CDR3 is 15 amino acids long. V shed 2 bases and J shed 3 bases, with 11 bases lying between them. As DNA, the CDR3 is TGTGCCAGCAGCTTCGAGGTGAAATACACCGGGGAGCTGTTTTTT. Translating gives CASSFEVKYTGELFF. Together with reference TRBV5-4 and TRBJ2-2, the CDR3 gives the full variable domain: ETGVTQSPTHLIKTRGQQVTLRCSSQSGHNTVSWYQQALGQGPQFIFQYYREEENGRGNFPPRFSGLQFPNYSSELNVNALELDDSALYLCASSFEVKYTGELFFGEGSRLTVL.

J is TRBJ2-2 and V is TRBV6-5; no clear D gene. Per germline, CDR1 MNHEY and CDR2 SVGAGI. V lost 1 base to trimming and J lost 4 bases, with 4 bases between them. The length of the CDR3 is 13 residues. Here the CDR3 DNA reads TGTGCCAGCAGTTACTGGATCACCGGGGAGCTGTTTTTT. This gives the protein CASSYWITGELFF.

On this clone itself: A read error may produce the germline difference seen at one junction end. The gene calls are TRBV30 and TRBJ1-4, with 9 bases identical to TRBD1. CDR1 GTSNPN and CDR2 SVGIG come from the germline V gene (reference sequence). The CDR3 runs to 15 residues. CDR3 sequence (DNA): TGTGCCTGGAAAACCCGGGGACAGGGATACGAAAAATTGTTTTTT. This codes for CAWKTRGQGYEKLFF.

The rearrangement uses TRBV2 and TRBJ1-6; D call uncertain. V was trimmed by 6 bases and J by 5 bases, leaving 11 bases between them. Germline V gene sequence: CDR1 SNHLY, CDR2 FYNNEI. The CDR3 runs 14 residues. CDR3 residues: CASRITGDNSPLHF. The CDR3 nucleotides read TGTGCCAGCAGGATCACCGGCGATAATTCACCCCTCCACTTT.